These T cell receptor beta chains were read from a single sample in a study of identical twins. One entry per CDR3 protein results from TCRdb running MiXCR on the 5' RACE reads. This table has 1.5 million to 2 million distinct CDR3 sequences, around 29% appearing once. Sequenced sample: cord blood. Source of these receptors: a newborn girl in good health. The CDR3 runs from the conserved cysteine through the conserved F or W. D genes are given only for firm matches. Rows give clone size only sometimes, using once, few, many, or a class for an expanded clone.

V gene: TRBV15
J gene: TRBJ1-5
D gene: NA
clone size: NA
CDR3 DNA: TGTGCCACCAGCAGAGATCGTAGGAATCAGCCCCAGCATTTT
CDR3 protein: CATSRDRRNQPQHF

V gene: TRBV29-1
J gene: TRBJ2-1
D gene: TRBD2
clone size: many
CDR3 DNA: TGCAGCGTCGTAGCGGGGGTTTTGAATGAGCAGTTCTTC
CDR3 protein: CSVVAGVLNEQFF

V gene: TRBV2
J gene: TRBJ2-3
D gene: TRBD2
clone size: NA
CDR3 DNA: TGTGCCAGCAGCTTAGCGGGGTTGAATAGCACAGATACGCAGTATTTT
CDR3 protein: CASSLAGLNSTDTQYF

V gene: TRBV10-3
J gene: TRBJ1-2
D gene: NA
clone size: few
CDR3 DNA: TGTGCCATCACCAAAGGACCATATGGCTACACCTTC
CDR3 protein: CAITKGPYGYTF

V gene: TRBV2
J gene: TRBJ1-1
D gene: TRBD1
clone size: NA
CDR3 DNA: TGTGCCAGCAAAGTGATACAGGGGGCGATTGGTGAAGCTTTCTTT
CDR3 protein: CASKVIQGAIGEAFF

V gene: TRBV12-3/TRBV12-4
J gene: TRBJ2-1
D gene: NA
clone size: few
CDR3 DNA: TGTGCCAGCCCTTCGTCATGTACTTTAGCGGTCTTCAATGAGCAGTTCTTC
CDR3 protein: CASPSSCTLAVFNEQFF

V gene: TRBV20-1
J gene: TRBJ2-7
D gene: NA
clone size: few
CDR3 DNA: TGCAGTTCTAGTTCAGCAAGGGTTAGCTCCTACGAGCAGTACTTC
CDR3 protein: CSSSSARVSSYEQYF

V gene: TRBV20-1
J gene: TRBJ2-1
D gene: NA
clone size: NA
CDR3 DNA: TGCAGTGCTAGAGATCCGCGGGGCTCCTACAATGAGCAGTTCTTC
CDR3 protein: CSARDPRGSYNEQFF

V gene: TRBV4-1
J gene: TRBJ2-1
D gene: TRBD2
clone size: NA
CDR3 DNA: TGCGCCAGCAACCAAGGACTAGCGGGTGAGAGTGGTGAGCAGTTCTTC
CDR3 protein: CASNQGLAGESGEQFF

V gene: TRBV9
J gene: TRBJ1-1
D gene: NA
clone size: NA
CDR3 DNA: TGTGCCAGCAGCGTAGGGCCCCCCAAGGCAGGGGATGAAGCTTTCTTT
CDR3 protein: CASSVGPPKAGDEAFF

V gene: TRBV6-1
J gene: TRBJ2-4
D gene: NA
clone size: NA
CDR3 DNA: TGTGCCAGCAACCAACCCGAGGGCCGCGCTGCCAAAAACATTCAGTACTTC
CDR3 protein: CASNQPEGRAAKNIQYF

V gene: TRBV3-1
J gene: TRBJ2-7
D gene: TRBD2
clone size: NA
CDR3 DNA: TGTGCCAGCAGCCAAGATACTAGCGGGAAGGCTACCTACGAGCAGTACTTC
CDR3 protein: CASSQDTSGKATYEQYF

V gene: TRBV2
J gene: TRBJ2-1
D gene: NA
clone size: NA
CDR3 DNA: TGTGCCAGCAGTGGAACAGGGTCATTAGGAGAGACCCAGTTCTTC
CDR3 protein: CASSGTGSLGETQFF

V gene: TRBV5-6
J gene: TRBJ1-6
D gene: NA
clone size: once
CDR3 DNA: TGTGCCAGCAGCTACAGGTATTCACCCCTCCACTTT
CDR3 protein: CASSYRYSPLHF

V gene: TRBV2
J gene: TRBJ2-3
D gene: NA
clone size: NA
CDR3 DNA: TGTGCCAGCAGTGACCGTAGCGGCATAGATACGCAGTATTTT
CDR3 protein: CASSDRSGIDTQYF

V gene: TRBV2
J gene: TRBJ2-1
D gene: NA
clone size: few
CDR3 DNA: TGTGCCAGCAGTGAACCTAGCGCGCCCTCCTACAATGAGCAGTTCTTC
CDR3 protein: CASSEPSAPSYNEQFF

V gene: TRBV11-2
J gene: TRBJ2-7
D gene: NA
clone size: NA
CDR3 DNA: TGTGCCAGCAGCCGCACCTTAGCGGTCGAGCAGTACTTC
CDR3 protein: CASSRTLAVEQYF

V gene: TRBV3-1
J gene: TRBJ2-1
D gene: TRBD2
clone size: NA
CDR3 DNA: TGTGCCAGCAGCCAGCCCACCAGCGGGGGGCTCTCTAACAATGAGCAGTTCTTC
CDR3 protein: CASSQPTSGGLSNNEQFF

V gene: TRBV12-3/TRBV12-4
J gene: TRBJ2-3
D gene: TRBD2
clone size: NA
CDR3 DNA: TGTGCCAGCAGTTTGGGGACTAGCGGGGGGGCTAGCACGGATACGCAGTATTTT
CDR3 protein: CASSLGTSGGASTDTQYF